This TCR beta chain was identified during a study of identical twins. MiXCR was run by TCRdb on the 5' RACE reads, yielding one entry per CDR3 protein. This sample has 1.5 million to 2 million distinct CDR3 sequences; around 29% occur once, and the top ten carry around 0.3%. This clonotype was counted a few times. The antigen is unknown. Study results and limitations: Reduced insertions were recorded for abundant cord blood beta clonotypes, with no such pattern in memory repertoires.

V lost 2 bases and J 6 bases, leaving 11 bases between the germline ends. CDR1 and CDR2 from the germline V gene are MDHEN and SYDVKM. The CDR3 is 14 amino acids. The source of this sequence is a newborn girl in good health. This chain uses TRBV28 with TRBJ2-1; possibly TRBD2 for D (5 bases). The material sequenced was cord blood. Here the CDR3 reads CASSLAGLINEQFF. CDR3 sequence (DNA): TGTGCCAGCAGTTTAGCGGGCTTAATCAATGAGCAGTTCTTC.